Shown below are 11 T cell receptor beta chains from a single sample sequenced in a study of cytomegalovirus exposure and HLA in healthy donors. Primers for the PCR totalled 60 Vbeta and 13 Jbeta. Clones were sequenced by immunoSEQ multiplex PCR, and TCRdb holds only the in-frame ones, with some missing. Of some 150,000 clones detected, 65% to 80% appear once; the ten largest clones hold around 1.9%. Sequenced input: PBMCs. The receptors here all came from a man in his forties in good health and CMV-seronegative.

V is TRBV4-1 and J is TRBJ2-1, with TRBD2 identical over 8 bases. CDR1 and CDR2 from the germline V gene are MGHRA and YSYEKL. The junction had 5 bases not matched to a gene; V was cut back by 1 base and J by 6 bases. The CDR3 runs 15 residues. CDR3 amino acids: CASSQGGLAGNEQFF. The CDR3 bases are TGCGCCAGCAGCCAAGGTGGCCTAGCGGGCAATGAGCAGTTCTTC.

As concerns this clone: Other DNA sequences within the sample encode an identical CDR3. This chain joins TRBV7-9 and TRBJ2-7; D is unclear. The CDR3 sequence is 12 residues long. The germline V and J ends were trimmed by 5 bases and 0 bases, with 5 bases remaining between them. Per the germline V gene, CDR1 is SEHNR and CDR2 is FQNEAQ (reference sequence). CDR3 in amino acids: CASSLSSYEQYF. Here the CDR3 DNA reads TGTGCCAGCAGCCTTAGCTCCTACGAGCAGTACTTC.

CDR3: CTSRAGLAGPCSLRPYEQYF. In DNA, the CDR3 is TGCACCAGCAGGGCCGGGCTAGCGGGACCATGTTCACTAAGACCCTACGAGCAGTACTTC. The rearrangement links TRBV1 to TRBJ2-7; the table's D gene call, TRBD2, was not cross checked with the DNA. TRBV1 is annotated as a pseudogene. The CDR3 totals 20 residues.

This chain uses TRBV19 with TRBJ2-3, with 14 bases identical to TRBD2. CDR1 is LNHDA and CDR2 is SQIVND in the germline V gene (reference sequence). J lost 3 bases, V lost 1 base, and 6 bases had no gene match. The CDR3 extends over 18 amino acids. In DNA form, the CDR3 reads TGTGCCAGTAGTATAGGTGGAGGGACTAGCGGGAGTACAGATACGCAGTATTTT. This gives the protein CASSIGGGTSGSTDTQYF.

The chain joins TRBV6-1 to TRBJ2-1; a weak D match, TRBD2 (5 bases). V gave up 2 bases and J gave up 15 bases, with 17 bases separating them. The CDR3 extends over 13 amino acids. From germline, CDR1 is MNHNS and CDR2 SASEGT. The chain's CDR3 is CASSELPTVRGFF. The CDR3, as DNA: TGTGCCAGCAGTGAACTCCCCACAGTCCGGGGGTTCTTC.

This chain connects TRBV28 to TRBJ1-5; the D gene is possibly TRBD1 (5 bases). Trimming shortened V by 7 bases and J by 7 bases, and 11 bases separated the two germline ends. The CDR3 is 12 residues long. Germline lookup yields CDR1 MDHEN and CDR2 SYDVKM. The chain's CDR3 is CASKVQEQPQHF. The CDR3 bases are TGTGCCAGCAAAGTACAGGAGCAGCCCCAGCATTTT.

This chain uses TRBV6-6 with TRBJ2-2; D is ambiguous. This CDR3 has 11 amino acids. With 9 bases removed from V and 3 bases from J, the gap between germline ends came to 5 bases. Germline-derived CDR1 and CDR2 are MNHNY and SVGAGI (reference sequence). The CDR3 reads CASRDTGELFF. In DNA form, the CDR3 reads TGTGCCAGTAGAGACACCGGGGAGCTGTTTTTT.

V usage is TRBV6-1 and J usage is TRBJ1-2; TRBD1 agrees at 7 bases. The CDR3 is made up of 17 amino acids. J lost 0 bases, V lost 0 bases, and 7 bases had no gene match. Germline assignment: CDR1 MNHNS and CDR2 SASEGT. The CDR3 sequence: CASSEASGTDSNYGYTF. For the CDR3, the DNA is TGTGCCAGCAGTGAAGCGTCAGGGACAGACTCTAACTATGGCTACACCTTC.

CDR3 region: CASPPAGGQRADTQYF. The CDR3 DNA sequence: TGTGCCAGCCCTCCCGCGGGGGGACAACGCGCAGATACGCAGTATTTT. The V call is TRBV28, the J call TRBJ2-3; 8 bases agree with TRBD2. Unmatched junction bases numbered 14, after V lost 8 bases and J lost 4 bases. Germline-derived CDR1 and CDR2 are MDHEN and SYDVKM. CDR3 length: 16 amino acids. The full variable domain, with the rest looked up from reference TRBV28 and TRBJ2-3, is DVKVTQSSRYLVKRTGEKVFLECVQDMDHENMFWYRQDPGLGLRLIYFSYDVKMKEKGDIPEGYSVSREKKERFSLILESASTNQTSMYLCASPPAGGQRADTQYFGPGTRLTVL.

V is TRBV5-1 and J is TRBJ2-4, with D maybe TRBD1 (7 bases). The CDR3 is 17 amino acids. Germline lookup yields CDR1 SGHRS and CDR2 YFSETQ. With 4 bases removed from V and 3 bases from J, the gap between germline ends came to 20 bases. CDR3 DNA sequence: TGCGCCAGCAGCCTCCGCGGCGGGACAGCAGTCAAAAACATTCAGTACTTC. This encodes CASSLRGGTAVKNIQYF.

This rearrangement joins TRBV6-5 to TRBJ2-1, with D unclear. This CDR3 spans 15 amino acids. The germline CDR1 and CDR2 sequences are MNHEY and SVGAGI. Trimming left V 1 base short and J 2 bases short, with 9 bases between. CDR3 residues: CASSYCRVPYNEQFF. CDR3 nucleotides: TGTGCCAGCAGTTACTGTAGAGTCCCCTACAATGAGCAGTTCTTC.